One sample yielded the 5 T cell receptor beta chains listed below, sequenced in a study of cytomegalovirus exposure and HLA in healthy donors. The PCR had 60 Vbeta and 13 Jbeta primers. Generated by immunoSEQ multiplex PCR, the TCRdb table keeps only in-frame clones and is missing some. The table includes around 35,000 clones, roughly 79% detected once. Specimen: PBMCs. These receptors were collected from a woman aged 35 to 49 in good health and CMV-seronegative.

V usage is TRBV6-1 and J usage is TRBJ2-7; TRBD1 aligns across 7 bases. The CDR3 covers 13 residues. V lost 8 bases, J lost 1 base, and 5 bases stayed unmatched. CDR1 and CDR2 (germline): MNHNS, SASEGT. For the CDR3, the DNA is TGTGCCAGCGCAAGGGGACAGTCCTACGAGCAGTACGTC. It codes for CASARGQSYEQYV.

The chain joins TRBV2 to TRBJ2-2, with 11 bases that match TRBD2. Germline V gene lookup returns CDR1 SNHLY and CDR2 FYNNEI. J lost 4 bases, V lost 7 bases, and 8 bases had no gene match. The CDR3 contains 16 residues. This CDR3 is CASKASGGPGTGELFF. As DNA, the CDR3 is TGTGCCAGCAAAGCTAGCGGGGGGCCCGGCACCGGGGAGCTGTTTTTT.

The chain combines TRBV7-9 with TRBJ1-2; possible D gene TRBD1, 6 bases. The CDR3 runs 13 residues. Trimming took 4 bases from V and 12 from J, leaving 18 bases between them. Germline V CDR1 and CDR2: SEHNR, FQNEAQ (reference sequence). The CDR3: CASSSIRDMDDTF. The CDR3 coding sequence is TGTGCCAGCAGCTCAATCCGGGACATGGACGACACCTTC.

This rearrangement joins TRBV4-3 to TRBJ2-5, with 11 positions matching TRBD2. The CDR3 runs 16 residues. The ends lost 3 bases at V and 4 bases at J; junction bases unmatched: 7. CDR1 is LGHNA and CDR2 is YSLEER in the germline V gene. The CDR3 coding sequence is TGCGCCAGCAGCCAGGGTATAGCGGGGGGGGGAGAGACCCAGTACTTC. This codes for CASSQGIAGGGETQYF.

The chain joins TRBV7-3 to TRBJ1-1; 8 nucleotides align to TRBD1. Germline V CDR1 and CDR2: SGHTA, FQGTGA. The CDR3 has 16 amino acids. J was trimmed by 3 bases and V by 0 bases; bases with no gene match: 6. For the CDR3, the DNA is TGTGCCAGCAGCTTAACCCGGACAGGGAAGGACACTGAAGCTTTCTTT. Amino acid sequence: CASSLTRTGKDTEAFF. The whole variable domain, filled in from reference TRBV7-3 and TRBJ1-1, reads GAGVSQTPSNKVTEKGKYVELRCDPISGHTALYWYRQSLGQGPEFLIYFQGTGAADDSGLPNDRFFAVRPEGSVSTLKIQRTERGDSAVYLCASSLTRTGKDTEAFFGQGTRLTVV.